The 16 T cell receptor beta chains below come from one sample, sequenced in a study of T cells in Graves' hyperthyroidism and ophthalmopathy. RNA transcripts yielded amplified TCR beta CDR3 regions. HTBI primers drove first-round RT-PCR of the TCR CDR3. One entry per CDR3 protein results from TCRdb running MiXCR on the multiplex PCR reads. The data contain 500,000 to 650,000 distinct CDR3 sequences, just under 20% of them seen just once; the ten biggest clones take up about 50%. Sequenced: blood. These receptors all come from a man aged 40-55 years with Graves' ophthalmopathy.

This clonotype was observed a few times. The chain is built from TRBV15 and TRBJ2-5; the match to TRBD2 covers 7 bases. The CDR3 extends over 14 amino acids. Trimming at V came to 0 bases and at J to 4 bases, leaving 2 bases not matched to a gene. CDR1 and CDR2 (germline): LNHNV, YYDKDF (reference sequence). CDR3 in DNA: TGTGCCACCAGCAGAGATTGGGGGGGAGAGACCCAGTACTTC. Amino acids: CATSRDWGGETQYF. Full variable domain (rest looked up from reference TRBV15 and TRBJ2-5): DAMVIQNPRYQVTQFGKPVTLSCSQTLNHNVMYWYQQKSSQAPKLLFHYYDKDFNNEADTPDNFQSRRPNTSFCFLDIRSPGLGDTAMYLCATSRDWGGETQYFGPGTRLLVL.

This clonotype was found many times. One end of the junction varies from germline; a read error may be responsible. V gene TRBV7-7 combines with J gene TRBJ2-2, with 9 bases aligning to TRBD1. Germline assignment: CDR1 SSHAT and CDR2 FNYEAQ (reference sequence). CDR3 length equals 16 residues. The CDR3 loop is CASSLGGQGGTGELFF. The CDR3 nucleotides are TGTGCTAGCAGCTTAGGGGGACAGGGAGGAACCGGGGAGCTGTTTTTT.

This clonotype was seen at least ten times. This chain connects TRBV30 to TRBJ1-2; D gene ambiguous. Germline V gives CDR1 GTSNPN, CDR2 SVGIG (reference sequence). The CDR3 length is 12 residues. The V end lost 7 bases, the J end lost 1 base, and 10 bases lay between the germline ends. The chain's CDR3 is CALDYSNYGYTF. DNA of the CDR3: TGTGCCTTGGATTACAGTAACTATGGCTACACCTTC.

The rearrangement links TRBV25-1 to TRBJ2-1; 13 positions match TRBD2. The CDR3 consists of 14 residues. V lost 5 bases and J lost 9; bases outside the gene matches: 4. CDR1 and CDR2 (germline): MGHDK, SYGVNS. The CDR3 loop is CASSSTSGRGEQFF. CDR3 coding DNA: TGTGCCAGCAGTAGCACTAGCGGGAGGGGTGAGCAGTTCTTC.

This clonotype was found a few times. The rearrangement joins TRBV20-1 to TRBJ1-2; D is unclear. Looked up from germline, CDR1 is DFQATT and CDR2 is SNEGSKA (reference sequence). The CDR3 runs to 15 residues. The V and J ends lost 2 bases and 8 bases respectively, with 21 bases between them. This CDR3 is CSARLKGPPGVGYTF. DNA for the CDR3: TGCAGTGCTAGACTGAAGGGTCCCCCCGGGGTCGGCTACACCTTC.

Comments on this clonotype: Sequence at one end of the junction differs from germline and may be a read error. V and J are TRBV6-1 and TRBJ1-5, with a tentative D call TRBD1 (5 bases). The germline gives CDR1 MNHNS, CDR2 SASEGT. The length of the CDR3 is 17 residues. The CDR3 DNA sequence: TGTGCCGGCAGCCCCCCCTTGACAGTACTCCCCAATCAGCCCCAGCATTTT. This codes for CAGSPPLTVLPNQPQHF.

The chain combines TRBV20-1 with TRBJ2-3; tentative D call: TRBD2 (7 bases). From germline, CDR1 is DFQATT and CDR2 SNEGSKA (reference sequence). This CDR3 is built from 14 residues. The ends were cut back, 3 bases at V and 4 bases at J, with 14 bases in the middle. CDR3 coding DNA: TGCAGTGCTAGTGGTGGGGGGGCCGCAGATACGCAGTATTTT. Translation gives CSASGGGAADTQYF.

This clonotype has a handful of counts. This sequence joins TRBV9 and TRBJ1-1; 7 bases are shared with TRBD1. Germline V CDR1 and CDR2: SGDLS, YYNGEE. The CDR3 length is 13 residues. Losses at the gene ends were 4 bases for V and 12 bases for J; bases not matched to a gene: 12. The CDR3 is CASSPLGQAVTFF. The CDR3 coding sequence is TGTGCCAGCAGCCCTCTAGGACAGGCGGTGACTTTCTTT.

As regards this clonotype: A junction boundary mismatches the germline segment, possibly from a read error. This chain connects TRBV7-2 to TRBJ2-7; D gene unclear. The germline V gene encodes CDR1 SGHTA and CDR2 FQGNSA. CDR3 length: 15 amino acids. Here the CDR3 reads CAGSSKSDGSYEQYF. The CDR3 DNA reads TGTGCCGGCAGCTCCAAATCGGACGGATCCTACGAGCAGTACTTC.

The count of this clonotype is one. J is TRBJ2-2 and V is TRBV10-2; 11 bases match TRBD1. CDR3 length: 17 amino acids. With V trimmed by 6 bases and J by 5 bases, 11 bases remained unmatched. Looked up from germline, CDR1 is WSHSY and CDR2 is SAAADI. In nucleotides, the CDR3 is TGCGCCAGCAGAAATACCGGGACAGGGGGAGGAACCGGGGAGCTGTTTTTT. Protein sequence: CASRNTGTGGGTGELFF.

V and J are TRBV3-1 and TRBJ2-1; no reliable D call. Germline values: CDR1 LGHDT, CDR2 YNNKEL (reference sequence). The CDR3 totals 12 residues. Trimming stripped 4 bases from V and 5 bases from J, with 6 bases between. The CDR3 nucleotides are TGTGCCAGCAGCCTACCTCACAATGAGCAGTTCTTC. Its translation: CASSLPHNEQFF.

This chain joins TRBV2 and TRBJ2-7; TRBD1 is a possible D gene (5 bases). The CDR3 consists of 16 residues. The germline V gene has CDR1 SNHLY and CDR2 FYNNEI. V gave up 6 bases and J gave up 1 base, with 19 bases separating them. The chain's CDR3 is CASRRRQQAFSYEQYF. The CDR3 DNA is TGTGCCAGCAGACGTCGACAGCAGGCCTTTTCCTACGAGCAGTACTTC.

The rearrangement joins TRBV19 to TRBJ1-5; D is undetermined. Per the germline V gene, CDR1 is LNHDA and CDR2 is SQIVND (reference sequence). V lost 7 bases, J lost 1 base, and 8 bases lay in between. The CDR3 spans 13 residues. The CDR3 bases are TGTGCCAGTAAGACATGGAGCAATCAGCCCCAGCATTTT. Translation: CASKTWSNQPQHF. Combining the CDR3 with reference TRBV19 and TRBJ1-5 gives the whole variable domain DGGITQSPKYLFRKEGQNVTLSCEQNLNHDAMYWYRQDPGQGLRLIYYSQIVNDFQKGDIAEGYSVSREKKESFPLTVTSAQKNPTAFYLCASKTWSNQPQHFGDGTRLSIL.

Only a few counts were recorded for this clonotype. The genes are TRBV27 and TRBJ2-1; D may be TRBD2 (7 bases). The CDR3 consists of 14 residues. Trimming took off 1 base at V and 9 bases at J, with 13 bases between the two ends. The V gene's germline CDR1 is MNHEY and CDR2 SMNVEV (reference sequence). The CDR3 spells CASSLYPGGFEQFF. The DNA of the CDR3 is TGTGCCAGCAGTTTATATCCGGGGGGCTTTGAGCAGTTCTTC.

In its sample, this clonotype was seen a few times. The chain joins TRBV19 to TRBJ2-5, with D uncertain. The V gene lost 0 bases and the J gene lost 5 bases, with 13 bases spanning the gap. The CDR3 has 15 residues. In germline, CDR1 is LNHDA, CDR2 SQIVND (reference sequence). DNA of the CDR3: TGTGCCAGTAGTATAGATTATATCTCCCGGGAGACCCAGTACTTC. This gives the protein CASSIDYISRETQYF.

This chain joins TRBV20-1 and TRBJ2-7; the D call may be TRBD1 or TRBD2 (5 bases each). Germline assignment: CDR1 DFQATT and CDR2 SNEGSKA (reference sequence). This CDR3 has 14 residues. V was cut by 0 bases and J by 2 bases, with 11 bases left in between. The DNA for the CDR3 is TGCAGTGCTAGAGATGAGAGGGGCCCCTACGAGCAGTACTTC. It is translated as CSARDERGPYEQYF.